This T cell receptor (beta chain) derives from a study of immune evolution from preneoplasia to lung adenocarcinoma. A note on this clone: The antigen is not known.

The method was immunoSEQ multiplex PCR; TCRdb's version includes in-frame clones alone and lacks a portion of them. The data show about 5,000 clones, with about 85% seen just once and about a fifth held by the top ten. CDR1 GTSNPN and CDR2 SVGIG come from the germline V gene (reference sequence). V gave up 2 bases and J gave up 8 bases, with 9 bases separating them. The CDR3 has 11 residues. Overall study findings and caveats: Clonality was highest in normal lung, lower in later-stage lesions apparently.

The chain joins TRBV30 to TRBJ1-2; D is perhaps TRBD1 (6 bases). This TCR was recovered from a donor aged 70 or over with lung adenocarcinoma. Sequencing was done on a sample of FFPE adjacent normal lung tissue. The CDR3 DNA follows: TGTGCCTGGAGTCCAGGGGTCGGCTACACCTTC. Encoded protein: CAWSPGVGYTF.